The entry below gives a single T cell receptor beta chain sequence along with its context. No cognate antigen has been identified for it. Within one base of it there is no much larger clone, and no base qualities were kept. The V end loses 0 bases and the J end loses 3 bases, and a stretch of 12 bases separates them. The CDR3 sequence holds 16 residues, the cysteine and phenylalanine included. Only the CDR3 region is kept as DNA, spanning 48 bases read in frame from base 1. From a lookup of the germline V gene (reference sequence), CDR1 and CDR2 are LNHNV and YYDKDF. The data belong to a study of blood T cell repertoires in COVID-19 (TCRdb year 2020). About the full investigation: The collaborator samples originated in the United States, Italy and Spain and spanned the acute and convalescent phases of COVID-19. The prospective study material was composed of cDNA or gDNA derived from T cells, B-cell-depleted T cells, or PBMCs. Deeply sampled blood TCRbeta repertoires from subjects exposed to, actively infected with, or recovered from COVID-19 were included in the dataset. The repertoires were released in a freely available public database meant as a resource for research on the immune response to SARS-CoV-2. The samples were drawn from the first 160 participants of the ongoing ImmuneRACE study and from more than 1,000 subjects provided by 6 global collaborators. A de-identified subject ID, COVID-19 status, age in years and sex were almost always included in the sample metadata. Where available, HLA class I and class II types were taken from metadata supplied by the sample provider and were not determined by assay-based typing.

The immunoSEQ Assay, a bias-controlled multiplex PCR, was used to amplify TCRbeta CDR3 regions from genomic DNA. Concerning the study's data processing: The number of nucleated cells in each sample was estimated from the amplification of reference gene primers within the assay. Sequence reads were collapsed and filtered to measure the absolute abundance of every unique TCRbeta CDR3 rearrangement. For each sample, productive Simpson clonality was calculated as the square root of Simpson's diversity index across productive rearrangements. TCRdb carries this immuneACCESS record with in-frame sequences only. Its versions omit some clonotypes, under half of them owing to an unresolved V gene in the studies checked, with the rest unexplained. V, J and clone size are taken as reported in that table, and D and trimming were inferred from the DNA itself. The sample contains a few hundred thousand clones, more than 70% of them found a single time. Roughly 12% of the sample belongs to the ten largest clones.

Collaborating institutions collected whole blood in K2EDTA tubes following their own protocols. For TCRbeta analysis, collaborators shipped samples in one of three forms: frozen whole blood, isolated PBMCs, or DNA extracted from either of those sample types. General study outcomes and caveats: The amount of clinical and demographic metadata varied by source and participant and was provided uncurated.

The sample was peripheral blood. The source of this sequence is a man older than 75 with acute or convalescent COVID-19. This receptor chain uses TRBV15 and TRBJ1-5; the D gene lacks a confident call. The nucleotides are TGTGCCACCAGCAGAGATCGGTACCCGATCAATCAGCCCCAGCATTTT. It encodes CATSRDRYPINQPQHF.